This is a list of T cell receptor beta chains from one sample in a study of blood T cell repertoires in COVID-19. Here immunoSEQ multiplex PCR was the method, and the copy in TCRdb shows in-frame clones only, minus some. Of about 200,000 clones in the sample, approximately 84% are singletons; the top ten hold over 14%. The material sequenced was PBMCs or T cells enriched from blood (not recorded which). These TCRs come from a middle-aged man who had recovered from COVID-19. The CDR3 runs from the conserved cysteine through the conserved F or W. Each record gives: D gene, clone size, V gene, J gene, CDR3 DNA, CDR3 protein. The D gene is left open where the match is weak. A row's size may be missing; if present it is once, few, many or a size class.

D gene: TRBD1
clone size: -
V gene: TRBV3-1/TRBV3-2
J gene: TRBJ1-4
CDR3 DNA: TGTGCCAGCAGCCAGGGGACAGGGTGGGAAAAACTGTTTTTT
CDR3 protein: CASSQGTGWEKLFF

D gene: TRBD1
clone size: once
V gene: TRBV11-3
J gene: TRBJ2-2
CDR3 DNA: TGTGCCAGCGGGGGACAGGAGAACACCGGGGAGCTGTTTTTT
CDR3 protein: CASGGQENTGELFF

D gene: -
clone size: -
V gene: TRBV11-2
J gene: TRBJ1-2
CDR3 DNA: TGTGCCAGCAGTCCAAGTCCGGGAAACTATGGCTACACCTTC
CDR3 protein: CASSPSPGNYGYTF

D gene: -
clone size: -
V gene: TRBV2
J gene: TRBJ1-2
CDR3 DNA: TGTGCCAGCGCCGATCGAGCAGGGCGTTGGGGCTACACCTTC
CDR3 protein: CASADRAGRWGYTF

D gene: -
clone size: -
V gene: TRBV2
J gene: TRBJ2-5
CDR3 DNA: TGTGCCAGCAAGGCTAGCCTGTCAGAGACCCAGTACTTC
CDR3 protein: CASKASLSETQYF

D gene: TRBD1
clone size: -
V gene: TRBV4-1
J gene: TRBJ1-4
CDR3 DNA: TGCGCCAGCAGCCCCCTGGGACAGGGAGCTGAAAAACTGTTTTTT
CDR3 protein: CASSPLGQGAEKLFF

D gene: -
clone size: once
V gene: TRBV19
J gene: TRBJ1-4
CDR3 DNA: TGTGCCAGTAGTAGGGGACAAACAACTAATGAAAAACTGTTTTTT
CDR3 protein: CASSRGQTTNEKLFF

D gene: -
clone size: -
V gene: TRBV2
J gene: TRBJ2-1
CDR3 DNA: TGTGCCAGCAGTGAACAGGGCCGGACCTGGGATGAGCAGTTCTTC
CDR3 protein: CASSEQGRTWDEQFF

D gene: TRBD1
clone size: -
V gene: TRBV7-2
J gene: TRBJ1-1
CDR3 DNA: TGTGCCAGCAGCTACAGGGGGCGCGGCTATGAAGCTTTCTTT
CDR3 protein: CASSYRGRGYEAFF

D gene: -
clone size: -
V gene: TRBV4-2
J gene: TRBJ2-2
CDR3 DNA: TGTGCCAGCAGCCAGGGGCCAAGTGGCGGGGAGCTGTTTTTT
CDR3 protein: CASSQGPSGGELFF

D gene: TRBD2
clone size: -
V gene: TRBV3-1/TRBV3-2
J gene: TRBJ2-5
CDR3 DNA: TGTGCCAGCAGCCGCGGGACTAGCGGGGGGGCGCGGACCCAGTACTTC
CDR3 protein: CASSRGTSGGARTQYF

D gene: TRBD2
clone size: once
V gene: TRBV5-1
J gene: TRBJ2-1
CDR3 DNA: TGCGCCAGCAGCCTGGATAGCGGGGACTACAATGAGCAGTTCTTC
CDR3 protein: CASSLDSGDYNEQFF

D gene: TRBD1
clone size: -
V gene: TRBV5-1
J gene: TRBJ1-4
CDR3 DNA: TGCGCCAGCGCCAGTGACAGGGCGGGTAGGAATGAAAAACTGTTTTTT
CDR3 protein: CASASDRAGRNEKLFF

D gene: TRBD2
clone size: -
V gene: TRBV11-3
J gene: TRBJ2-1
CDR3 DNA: TGTGCCAGCAGCTTGGTGAGCGGGAGCAATGAGCAGTTCTTC
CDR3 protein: CASSLVSGSNEQFF

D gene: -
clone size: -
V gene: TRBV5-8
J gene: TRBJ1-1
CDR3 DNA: TGTGCCAGCAGGTTTGGGCCGACACCCACTGAAGCTTTCTTT
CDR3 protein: CASRFGPTPTEAFF

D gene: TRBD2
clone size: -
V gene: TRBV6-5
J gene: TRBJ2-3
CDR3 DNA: TGTGCCAGCAATGCGGGGGGAACCACAGATACGCAGTATTTT
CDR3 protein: CASNAGGTTDTQYF

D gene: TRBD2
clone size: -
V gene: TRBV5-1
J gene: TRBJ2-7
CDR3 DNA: TGCGCCAGCAAACCGGGACTAGCGTTCTCCTACGAGCAGTACTTC
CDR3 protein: CASKPGLAFSYEQYF

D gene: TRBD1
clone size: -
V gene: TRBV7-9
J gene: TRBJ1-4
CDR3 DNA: TGTGCCAGCAGCCGGACAGGGAATGAAAAACTGTTTTTT
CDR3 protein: CASSRTGNEKLFF

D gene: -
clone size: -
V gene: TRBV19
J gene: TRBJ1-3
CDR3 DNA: TGTGCCAGTTCCGTCTCTGGAAACACCATATATTTT
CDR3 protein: CASSVSGNTIYF

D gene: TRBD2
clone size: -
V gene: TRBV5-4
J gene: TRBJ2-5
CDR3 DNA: TGTGCCAGCAGCTTGGCGGCGGGGGGTGAGACCCAGTACTTC
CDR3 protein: CASSLAAGGETQYF

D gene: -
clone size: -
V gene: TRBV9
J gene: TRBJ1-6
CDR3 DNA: TGTGCCAGCAGCTTGGGAGGAGCGGATTCACCCCTCCACTTT
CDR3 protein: CASSLGGADSPLHF

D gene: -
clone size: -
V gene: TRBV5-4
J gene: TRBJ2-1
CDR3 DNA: TGTGCCAGCAGCTTGAGTAGCGCCACCTACAATGAGCAGTTCTTC
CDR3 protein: CASSLSSATYNEQFF

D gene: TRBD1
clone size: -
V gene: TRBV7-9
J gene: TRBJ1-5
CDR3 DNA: TGTGCCAGCAGCTTTCCCCCGACAGGGGAGGAATATCAGCCCCAGCATTTT
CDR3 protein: CASSFPPTGEEYQPQHF

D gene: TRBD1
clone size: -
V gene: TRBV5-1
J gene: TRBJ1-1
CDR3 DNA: TGCGCCAGCAGCCTAGGACAGGGAGGAGCTTTCTTT
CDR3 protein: CASSLGQGGAFF

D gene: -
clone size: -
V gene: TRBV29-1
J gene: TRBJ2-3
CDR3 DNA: TGCAGCGCTTCAAGGAGGGGCACAGATACGCAGTATTTT
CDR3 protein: CSASRRGTDTQYF

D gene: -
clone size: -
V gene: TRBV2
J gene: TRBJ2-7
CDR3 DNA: TGTGCCAGCAACCCTAGATACCTAAACTACGAGCAGTACTTC
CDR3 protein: CASNPRYLNYEQYF

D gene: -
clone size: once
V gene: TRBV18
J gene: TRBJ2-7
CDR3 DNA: TGTGCCAGCTCACCCGAACCTAGACAGCTAAGCTCCTACGAGCAGTACTTC
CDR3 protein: CASSPEPRQLSSYEQYF

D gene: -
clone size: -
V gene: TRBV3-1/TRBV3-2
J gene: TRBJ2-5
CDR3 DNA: TGTGCCAGCAGCCATCAAGGGGAGGCCCAGTACTTC
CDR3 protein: CASSHQGEAQYF

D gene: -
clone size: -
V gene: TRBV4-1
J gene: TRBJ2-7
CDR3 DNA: TGCGCCAGCAGCCTTAGCGCGAACCTCTACGAGCAGTACTTC
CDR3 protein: CASSLSANLYEQYF

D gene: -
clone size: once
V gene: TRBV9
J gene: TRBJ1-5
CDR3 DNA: TGTGCCAGCAGCGTAGCGGGCGGGCCCTATCAGCCCCAGCATTTT
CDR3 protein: CASSVAGGPYQPQHF

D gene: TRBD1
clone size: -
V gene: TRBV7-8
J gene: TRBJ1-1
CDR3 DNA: TGTGCCAGCAGCGCACAGGGGGGGAACACTGAAGCTTTCTTT
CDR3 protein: CASSAQGGNTEAFF

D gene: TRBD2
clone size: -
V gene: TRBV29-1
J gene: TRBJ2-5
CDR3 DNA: TGCAGCGTTGAAGACGGGCGGGGGGGCCTCGAGACCCAGTACTTC
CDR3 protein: CSVEDGRGGLETQYF

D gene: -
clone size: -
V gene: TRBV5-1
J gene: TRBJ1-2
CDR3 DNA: TGCGCCAGCAGTCCTAGGGGGTCGGACTATGGCTACACCTTC
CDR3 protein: CASSPRGSDYGYTF

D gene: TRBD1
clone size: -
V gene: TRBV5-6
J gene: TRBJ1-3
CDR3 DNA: TGTGCCAGCAGCTTTTCTCCGACAGGGGGTTCTGGAAACACCATATATTTT
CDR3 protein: CASSFSPTGGSGNTIYF

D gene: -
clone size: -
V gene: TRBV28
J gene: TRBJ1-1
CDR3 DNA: TGTGCCAGCATTCCGGGGAGGAAAACTGAAGCTTTCTTT
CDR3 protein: CASIPGRKTEAFF

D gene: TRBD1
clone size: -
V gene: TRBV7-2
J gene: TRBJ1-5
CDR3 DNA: TGTGCCAGCAGCGGACTAGGGGGGACAGGGGGGCCGCCCCAGCATTTT
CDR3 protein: CASSGLGGTGGPPQHF

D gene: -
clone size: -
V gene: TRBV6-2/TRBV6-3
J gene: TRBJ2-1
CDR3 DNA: TGTGCCAGCAGTTACTCCAGCCATGGGAGCGAGCAGTTCTTC
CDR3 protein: CASSYSSHGSEQFF

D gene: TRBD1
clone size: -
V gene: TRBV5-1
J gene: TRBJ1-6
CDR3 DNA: TGCGCCAGCAGCCTGGACAGGGGCCTCCACTTT
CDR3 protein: CASSLDRGLHF

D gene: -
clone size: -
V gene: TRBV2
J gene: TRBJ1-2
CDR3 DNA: TGTGCCAGCAGCGTAACAGGGTGGTCCGGCGGCTACACCTTC
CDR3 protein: CASSVTGWSGGYTF

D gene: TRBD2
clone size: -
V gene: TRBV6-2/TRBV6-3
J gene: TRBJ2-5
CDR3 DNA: TGTGCCAGCAGTTACTCCCCGGGCCCCCGGGGGGGCGGAGAGACCCAGTACTTC
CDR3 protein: CASSYSPGPRGGGETQYF

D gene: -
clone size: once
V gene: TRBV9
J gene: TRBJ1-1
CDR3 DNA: TGTGCCAGCAGCGTTCAGGGCGACACTGAAGCTTTCTTT
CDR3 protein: CASSVQGDTEAFF

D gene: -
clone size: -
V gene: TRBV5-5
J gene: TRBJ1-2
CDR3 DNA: TGTGCCAGCAGCCTAGACGGAAACTATGGCTACACCTTC
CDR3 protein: CASSLDGNYGYTF

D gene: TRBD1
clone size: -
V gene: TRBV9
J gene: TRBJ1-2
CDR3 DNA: TGTGCCAGCAGCGTAGAGGACAGGGATGGCTATGGCTACACCTTC
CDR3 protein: CASSVEDRDGYGYTF

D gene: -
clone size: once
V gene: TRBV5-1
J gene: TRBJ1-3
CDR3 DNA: TGCGCCAGCAGCCCCGGAGGCACGGGCTCGGGAAACACCATATATTTT
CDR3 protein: CASSPGGTGSGNTIYF

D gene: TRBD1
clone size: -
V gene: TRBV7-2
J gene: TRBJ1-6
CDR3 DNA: TGTGCCAGCAGCTCGGACAGGGCCTATAATTCACCCCTCCACTTT
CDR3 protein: CASSSDRAYNSPLHF